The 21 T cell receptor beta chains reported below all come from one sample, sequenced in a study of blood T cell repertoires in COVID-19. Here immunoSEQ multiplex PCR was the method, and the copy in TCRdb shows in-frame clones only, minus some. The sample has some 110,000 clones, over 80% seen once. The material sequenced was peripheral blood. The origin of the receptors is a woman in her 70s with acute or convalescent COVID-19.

Here the CDR3 reads CASSIEGAVDWGTEAFF. The CDR3 DNA reads as TGTGCCAGTAGTATAGAGGGGGCAGTGGACTGGGGCACTGAAGCTTTCTTT. V usage is TRBV19 and J usage is TRBJ1-1; D is possibly TRBD1 (6 bases). With 0 bases removed from V and 4 bases from J, the gap between germline ends came to 18 bases. The germline V gene encodes CDR1 LNHDA and CDR2 SQIVND (reference sequence). The CDR3 has 17 amino acids.

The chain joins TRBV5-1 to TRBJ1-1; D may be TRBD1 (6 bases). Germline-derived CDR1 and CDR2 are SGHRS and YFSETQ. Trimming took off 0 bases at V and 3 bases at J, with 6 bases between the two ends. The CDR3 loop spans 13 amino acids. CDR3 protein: CASSLDRDTEAFF. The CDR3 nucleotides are TGCGCCAGCAGCTTGGACAGGGACACTGAAGCTTTCTTT.

Here the CDR3 reads CASSLLARRNEQFF. The CDR3 nucleotides are TGTGCCAGCAGCTTATTGGCTAGAAGGAATGAGCAGTTCTTC. The chain combines TRBV7-8 with TRBJ2-1; D gene ambiguous. CDR1 and CDR2 from the germline V gene are SGHVS and FQNEAQ. Trimming stripped 2 bases from V and 7 bases from J, with 12 bases between. The CDR3 runs 14 residues.

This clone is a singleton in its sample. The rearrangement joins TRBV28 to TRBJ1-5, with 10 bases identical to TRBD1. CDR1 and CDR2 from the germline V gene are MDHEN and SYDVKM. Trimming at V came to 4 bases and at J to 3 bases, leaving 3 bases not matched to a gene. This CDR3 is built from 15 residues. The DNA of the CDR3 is TGTGCCAGCAGTTGGGGGACAGGGGACAATCAGCCCCAGCATTTT. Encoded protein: CASSWGTGDNQPQHF.

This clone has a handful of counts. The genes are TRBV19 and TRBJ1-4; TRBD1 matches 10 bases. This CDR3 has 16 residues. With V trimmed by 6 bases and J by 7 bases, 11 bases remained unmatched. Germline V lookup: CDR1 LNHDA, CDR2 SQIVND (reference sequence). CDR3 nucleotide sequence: TGTGCCAGTAGCCTTGGGCCGGGACAGGGGTTTGAAAAACTGTTTTTT. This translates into CASSLGPGQGFEKLFF.

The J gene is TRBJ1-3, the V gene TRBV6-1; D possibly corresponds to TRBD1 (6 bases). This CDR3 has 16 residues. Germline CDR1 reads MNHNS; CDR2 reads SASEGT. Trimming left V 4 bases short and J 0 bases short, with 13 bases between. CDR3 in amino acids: CASSVTGISSGNTIYF. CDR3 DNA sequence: TGTGCCAGCAGTGTGACAGGCATCAGCTCTGGAAACACCATATATTTT.

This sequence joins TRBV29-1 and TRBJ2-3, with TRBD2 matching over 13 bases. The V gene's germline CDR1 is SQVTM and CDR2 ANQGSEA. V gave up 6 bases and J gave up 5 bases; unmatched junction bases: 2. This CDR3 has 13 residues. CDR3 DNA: TGCAGCGTCCGGACTAGCGGGAGAGATACGCAGTATTTT. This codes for CSVRTSGRDTQYF.

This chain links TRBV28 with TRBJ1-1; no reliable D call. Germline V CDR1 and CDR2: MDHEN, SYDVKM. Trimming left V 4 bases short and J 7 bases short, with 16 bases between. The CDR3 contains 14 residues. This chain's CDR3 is CASSSPPQNYEAFF. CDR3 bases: TGTGCCAGCAGTTCTCCACCACAAAACTATGAAGCTTTCTTT.

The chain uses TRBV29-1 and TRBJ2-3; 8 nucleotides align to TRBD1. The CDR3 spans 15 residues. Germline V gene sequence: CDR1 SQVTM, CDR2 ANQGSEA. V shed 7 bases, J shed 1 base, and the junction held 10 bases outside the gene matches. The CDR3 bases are TGCAGCGGGGAGGCCCCGGACAGGGGCACAGATACGCAGTATTTT. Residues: CSGEAPDRGTDTQYF.

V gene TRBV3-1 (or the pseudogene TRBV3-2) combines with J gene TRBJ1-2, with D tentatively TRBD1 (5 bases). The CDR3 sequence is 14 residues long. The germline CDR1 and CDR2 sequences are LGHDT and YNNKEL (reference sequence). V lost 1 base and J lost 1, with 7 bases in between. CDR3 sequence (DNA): TGTGCCAGCAGCCAAGTAGACAGTAACTATGGCTACACCTTC. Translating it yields CASSQVDSNYGYTF.

CDR3 DNA: TGTGCCACCAGCGGGGGGGGCCAGGGGATAACAGATACGCAGTATTTT. Translated, it gives CATSGGGQGITDTQYF. The rearrangement uses TRBV15 and TRBJ2-3, with D maybe TRBD2 (7 bases). CDR3 size: 16 residues. Germline V CDR1 and CDR2: LNHNV, YYDKDF (reference sequence). V was shortened by 5 bases and J by 3 bases, with 18 bases between the two germline ends.

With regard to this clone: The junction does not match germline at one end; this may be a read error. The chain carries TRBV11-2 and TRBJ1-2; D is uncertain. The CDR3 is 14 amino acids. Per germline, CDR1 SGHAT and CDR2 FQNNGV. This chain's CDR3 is CASSLERSTYGYTF. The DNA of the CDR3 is TGTGCCAGCAGCCTAGAGCGCTCCACCTATGGCTACACCTTC.

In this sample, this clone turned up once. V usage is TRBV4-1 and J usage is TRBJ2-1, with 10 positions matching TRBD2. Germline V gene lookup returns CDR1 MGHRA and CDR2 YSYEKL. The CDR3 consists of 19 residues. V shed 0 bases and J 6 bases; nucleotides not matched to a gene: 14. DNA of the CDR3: TGCGCCAGCAGCCAAGAGACAGCGGGGGGGCAAAAGGTAGGCAATGAGCAGTTCTTC. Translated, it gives CASSQETAGGQKVGNEQFF.

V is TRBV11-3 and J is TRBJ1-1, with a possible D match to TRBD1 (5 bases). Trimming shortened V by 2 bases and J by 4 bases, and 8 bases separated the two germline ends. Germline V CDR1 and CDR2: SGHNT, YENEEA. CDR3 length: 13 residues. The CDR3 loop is CASSLNGATEAFF. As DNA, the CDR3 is TGTGCCAGCAGCTTAAATGGGGCCACTGAAGCTTTCTTT. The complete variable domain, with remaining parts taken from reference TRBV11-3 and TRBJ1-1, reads EAGVVQSPRYKIIEKKQPVAFWCNPISGHNTLYWYLQNLGQGPELLIRYENEEAVDDSQLPKDRFSAERLKGVDSTLKIQPAELGDSAVYLCASSLNGATEAFFGQGTRLTVV.

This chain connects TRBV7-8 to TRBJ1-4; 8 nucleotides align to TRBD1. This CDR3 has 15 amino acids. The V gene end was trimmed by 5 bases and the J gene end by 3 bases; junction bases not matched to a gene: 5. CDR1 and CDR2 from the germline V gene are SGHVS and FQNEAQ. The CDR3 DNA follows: TGTGCCAGCAGCACCCGACAGGGGTCTAATGAAAAACTGTTTTTT. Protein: CASSTRQGSNEKLFF.

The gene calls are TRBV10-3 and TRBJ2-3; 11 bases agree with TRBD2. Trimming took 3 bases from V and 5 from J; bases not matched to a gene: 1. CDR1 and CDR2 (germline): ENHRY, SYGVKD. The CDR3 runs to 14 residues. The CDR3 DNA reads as TGTGCCATCAGTGATACTAGCGGGGGAGATACGCAGTATTTT. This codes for CAISDTSGGDTQYF.

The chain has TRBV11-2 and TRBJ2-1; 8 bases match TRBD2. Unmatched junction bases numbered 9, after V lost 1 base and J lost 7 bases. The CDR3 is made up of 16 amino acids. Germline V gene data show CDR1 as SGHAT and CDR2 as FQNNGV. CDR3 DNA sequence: TGTGCCAGCAGCTTAGTAAGGGCTAGCGGGCCGAATGAGCAGTTCTTC. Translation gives CASSLVRASGPNEQFF.

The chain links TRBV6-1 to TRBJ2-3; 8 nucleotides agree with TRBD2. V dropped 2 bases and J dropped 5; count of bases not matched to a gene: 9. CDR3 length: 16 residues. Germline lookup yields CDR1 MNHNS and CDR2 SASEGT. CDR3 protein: CASSETPSLAGDTQYF. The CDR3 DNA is TGTGCCAGCAGTGAAACCCCTTCCCTAGCGGGAGATACGCAGTATTTT.

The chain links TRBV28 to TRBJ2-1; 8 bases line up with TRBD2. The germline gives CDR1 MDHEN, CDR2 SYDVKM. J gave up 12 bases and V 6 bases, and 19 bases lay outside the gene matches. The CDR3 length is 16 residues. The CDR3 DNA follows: TGTGCCAGCAGCGTAGGCGGTCTAGCGGGTTCCGGCGGGCAGTTCTTC. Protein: CASSVGGLAGSGGQFF.

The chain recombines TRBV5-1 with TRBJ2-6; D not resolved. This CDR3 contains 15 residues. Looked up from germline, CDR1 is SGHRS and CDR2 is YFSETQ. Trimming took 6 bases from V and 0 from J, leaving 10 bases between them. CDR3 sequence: CASTIQSSGANVLTF. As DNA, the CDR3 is TGCGCCAGCACCATACAGAGCTCTGGGGCCAACGTCCTGACTTTC.

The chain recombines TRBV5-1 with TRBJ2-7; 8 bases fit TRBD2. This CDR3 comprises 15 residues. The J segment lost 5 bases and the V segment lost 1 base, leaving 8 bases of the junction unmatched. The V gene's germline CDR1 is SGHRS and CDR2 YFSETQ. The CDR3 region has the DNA TGCGCCAGCAGCTTGACACGCGGGGGGACTCACGAGCAGTACTTC. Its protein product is CASSLTRGGTHEQYF.